This TCR beta chain was profiled in a study of blood T cell repertoires in COVID-19. Overall study: The United States, Italy and Spain provided the acute and convalescent COVID-19 samples.

The assay was immunoSEQ multiplex PCR, and TCRdb's table has in-frame clones only and misses some. This sample has about 67,000 clones; around 90% occur once, and the top ten carry approximately 20%. CDR1 MDHEN and CDR2 SYDVKM come from the germline V gene. With 3 bases removed from V and 6 bases from J, the gap between germline ends came to 20 bases. The CDR3 totals 16 residues. The rearrangement joins TRBV28 to TRBJ1-1, with a possible D match to TRBD1 (5 bases). Sequenced material: peripheral blood. This TCR came from a woman at least 80 years old with acute or convalescent COVID-19. The CDR3 DNA sequence: TGTGCCAGCAGTTTTAGGGGACGGGGAGGTGGAGCTGAAGCTTTCTTT. This encodes CASSFRGRGGGAEAFF.